This TCR beta chain emerged from a study of cytotoxic CD8 clonotypes in ibrutinib-treated CLL. About the research overall: In all, under twelve patients were relapsed/refractory, some 15 were treatment-naive and 17 to 18 were IGHV unmutated. With a range of 6 to 36, the median treatment time before response samples were taken was approximately 12 months.

Study-wide results and caveats: Clonality showed a rise at ibrutinib response that reversed toward baseline at progression. There were differences in sampling times between sustained-remission and progressing patients.

Here immunoSEQ multiplex PCR was the method, and the copy in TCRdb shows in-frame clones only, minus some. The sample yields about 300,000 clones, over 55% seen once. Remarks on this clone: Its antigen is still unknown.

Sequencing was performed on PBMCs, taken after 36 months of ibrutinib treatment. The source is a human donor with chronic lymphocytic leukemia.

The CDR3 DNA sequence: TGCGCCAGCAGCCAACAGGGGGCCCACGAGCAGTACTTC. This translates into CASSQQGAHEQYF. This rearrangement joins TRBV5-1 to TRBJ2-7; TRBD1 matches at 9 bases. V trimming: 4 bases; J trimming: 5 bases; junction bases outside the gene matches: 4. This CDR3 contains 13 residues. CDR1 and CDR2 from the germline V gene are SGHRS and YFSETQ.